This TCR beta chain was profiled in a study of multiple sclerosis patients with progressive multifocal leukoencephalopathy. Regarding time point: before natalizumab initiation. Germline V gene sequence: CDR1 SGHRS, CDR2 YFSETQ. Trimming took 4 bases from V and 7 from J; bases not matched to a gene: 9. The CDR3 has 15 residues. The repertoire was sequenced with immunoSEQ multiplex PCR; TCRdb's copy has only in-frame clones and lacks some. This repertoire shows under 40,000 clones, 80% to 95% found once; its top ten account for just under 2%. This receptor was identified in a man in his thirties or forties with multiple sclerosis. This chain links TRBV5-1 with TRBJ2-1, with 9 bases fitting TRBD2. The source material was PBMCs. The CDR3 DNA is TGCGCCAGCAGCCGGCGGGCGGGAGGGAGTAATGAGCAGTTCTTC. The encoded protein is CASSRRAGGSNEQFF.